The T cell receptor beta chain described here comes from a study of blood T cell repertoires in COVID-19. Whole-study context: Material from acute and convalescent COVID-19 was sourced from the United States, Italy and Spain. Sources were T cells, B-cell-depleted T cells, or PBMCs; the material itself was cDNA or gDNA.

The germline V gene encodes CDR1 SNHLY and CDR2 FYNNEI. The CDR3 consists of 15 residues. The ends lost 5 bases at V and 3 bases at J; junction bases unmatched: 5. Measured with immunoSEQ multiplex PCR; TCRdb has only the in-frame clones, and not every one. The sample holds roughly 220,000 clones, around 86% seen once. Participant reports of clinical history set cohort assignment. Sequenced input: PBMCs or T cells enriched from blood (not recorded which). The chain is built from TRBV2 and TRBJ2-3; 10 bases line up with TRBD1. The source is a middle-aged woman with acute COVID-19. Written as DNA, the CDR3 is TGTGCCAGCAGTCCTGGACAGGGGGGTACAGATACGCAGTATTTT. Translated, it gives CASSPGQGGTDTQYF. Filled out from reference TRBV2 and TRBJ2-3, the complete variable domain reads EPEVTQTPSHQVTQMGQEVILRCVPISNHLYFYWYRQILGQKVEFLVSFYNNEISEKSEIFDDQFSVERPDGSNFTLKIRSTKLEDSAMYFCASSPGQGGTDTQYFGPGTRLTVL.